This record looks at one TCR beta chain sequence and its context. The antigen remains undetermined. The ends were cut back, 1 base at V and 6 bases at J, with 13 bases in the middle. This CDR3 region has 15 residues. Per germline, CDR1 LGHNA and CDR2 YNFKEQ. The data derive from a study of cytomegalovirus exposure and HLA in healthy donors. Study-wide context: Earlier findings included 100 million to 130 million unique TCR beta sequences obtained from about 180 million T cells.

The PCR used 60 Vbeta and 13 Jbeta primers. Measured with immunoSEQ multiplex PCR; TCRdb has only the in-frame clones, and not every one. The table includes some 190,000 clones, roughly 77% detected once. General study findings and limits: Presence/absence analyses rested on an assumption that sequencing depth was roughly uniform across donors.

Sequenced: PBMCs. This chain uses TRBV4-2 with TRBJ1-5; D perhaps matches TRBD1 (6 bases). The TCR comes from a woman aged 50 to 65 in good health and CMV-seronegative. This chain's CDR3 is CASSQVTGGFQPQHF. The CDR3 DNA is TGTGCCAGCAGCCAAGTAACGGGGGGCTTTCAGCCCCAGCATTTT.